The clone carrying this T cell receptor (beta chain) showed up just a few times. No antigen is known for it. Mismatch with germline at one junction end may stem from a read error. This entry belongs to a study of regulatory T cells in long-lasting Graves disease. Findings and caveats of the study: Gene preferences differed: TRBV28, TRBJ1-2, TRBJ2-5 in persistent cases.

Library construction for TCR beta used iRepertoire HTBI primers and Arm-PCR of CDR3 regions. TCRdb reanalysed the multiplex PCR reads using MiXCR and keeps one entry per CDR3 protein. Here the sample spans 500,000 or so distinct CDR3 sequences, roughly 15% being singletons. Germline CDR1 is KGHSH and CDR2 is LQKENI. The CDR3 totals 14 residues. As for time point: newly diagnosed GD, antithyroid drugs for less than 3 months. Making the TCR library involved RNA that had been extracted from PBMCs. These same data were also listed under a study on T cells in Graves' hyperthyroidism and ophthalmopathy. From that paper: Patients with ophthalmopathy were separated from those with stable hyperthyroidism by a 13 V-J model.

This chain links TRBV18 with TRBJ2-2; a weak D match, TRBD2 (6 bases). The source is a man aged 40-49 years with Graves disease. The material sequenced was peripheral blood mononuclear cells (PBMCs), taken at new diagnosis, from a patient treated with antithyroid drugs. This chain's CDR3 is CASSPTANTGGLFF. The CDR3 DNA sequence: TGTGCCAGCTCACCGACCGCGAACACCGGGGGGCTGTTTTTT.